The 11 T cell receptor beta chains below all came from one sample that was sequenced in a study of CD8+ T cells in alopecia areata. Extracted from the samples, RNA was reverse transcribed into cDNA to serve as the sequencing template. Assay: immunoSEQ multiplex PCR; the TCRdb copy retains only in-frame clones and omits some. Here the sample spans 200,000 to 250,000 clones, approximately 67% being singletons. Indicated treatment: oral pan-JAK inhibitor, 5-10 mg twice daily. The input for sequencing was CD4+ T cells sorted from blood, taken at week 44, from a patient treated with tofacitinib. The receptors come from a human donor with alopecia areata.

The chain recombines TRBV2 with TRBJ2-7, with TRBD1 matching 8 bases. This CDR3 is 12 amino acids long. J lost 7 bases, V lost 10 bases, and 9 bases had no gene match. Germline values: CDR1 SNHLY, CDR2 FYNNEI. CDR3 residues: CAIATGEAEQYF. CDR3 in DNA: TGTGCCATCGCGACAGGGGAGGCGGAGCAGTACTTC.

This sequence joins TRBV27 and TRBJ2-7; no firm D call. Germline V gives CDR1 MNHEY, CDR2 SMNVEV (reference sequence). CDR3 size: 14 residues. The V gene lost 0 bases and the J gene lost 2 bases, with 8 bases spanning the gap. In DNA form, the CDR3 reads TGTGCCAGCAGTTTATCTTTCGGAGCCTACGAGCAGTACTTC. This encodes CASSLSFGAYEQYF.

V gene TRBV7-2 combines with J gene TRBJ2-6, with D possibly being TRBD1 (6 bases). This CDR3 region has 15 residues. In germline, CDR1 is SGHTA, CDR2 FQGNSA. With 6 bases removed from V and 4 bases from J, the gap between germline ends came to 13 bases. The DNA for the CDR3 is TGTGCCAGCAGTCCGACAGGTACCGGGGCCAACGTCCTGACTTTC. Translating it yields CASSPTGTGANVLTF.

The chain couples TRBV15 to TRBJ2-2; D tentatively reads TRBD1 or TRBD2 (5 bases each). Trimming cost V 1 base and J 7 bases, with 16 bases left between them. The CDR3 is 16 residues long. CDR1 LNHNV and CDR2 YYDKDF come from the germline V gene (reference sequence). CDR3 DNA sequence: TGTGCCACCAGCAGAGCACCCGGGACCCGGGACGGGGAGCTGTTTTTT. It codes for CATSRAPGTRDGELFF.

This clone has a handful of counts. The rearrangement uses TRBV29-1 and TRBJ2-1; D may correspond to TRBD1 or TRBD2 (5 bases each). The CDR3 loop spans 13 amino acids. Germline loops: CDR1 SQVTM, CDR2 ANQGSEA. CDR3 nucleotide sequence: TGCAGTGGGGGATCAAGCTCCTACAATGAGCAGTTCTTC. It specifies CSGGSSSYNEQFF.

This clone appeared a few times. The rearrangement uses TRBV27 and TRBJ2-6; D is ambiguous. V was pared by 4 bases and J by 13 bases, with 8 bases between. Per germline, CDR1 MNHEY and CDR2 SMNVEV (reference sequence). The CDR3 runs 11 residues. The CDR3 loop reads CASSSYEVLTF. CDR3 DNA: TGTGCCAGCAGTTCCTATGAAGTCCTGACTTTC.

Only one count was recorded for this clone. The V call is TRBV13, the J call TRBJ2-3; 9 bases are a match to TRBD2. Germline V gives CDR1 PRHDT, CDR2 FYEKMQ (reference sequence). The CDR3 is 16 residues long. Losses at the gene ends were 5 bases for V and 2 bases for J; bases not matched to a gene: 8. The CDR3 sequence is CASSLIAGDYTDTQYF. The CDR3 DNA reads TGTGCCAGCAGCCTAATAGCGGGGGACTACACAGATACGCAGTATTTT.

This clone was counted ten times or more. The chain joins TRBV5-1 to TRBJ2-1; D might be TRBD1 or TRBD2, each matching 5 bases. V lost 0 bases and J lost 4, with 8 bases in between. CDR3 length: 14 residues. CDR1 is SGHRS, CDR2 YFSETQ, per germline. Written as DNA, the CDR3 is TGCGCCAGCAGCTTGGGGGACCCTTACAATGAGCAGTTCTTC. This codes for CASSLGDPYNEQFF.

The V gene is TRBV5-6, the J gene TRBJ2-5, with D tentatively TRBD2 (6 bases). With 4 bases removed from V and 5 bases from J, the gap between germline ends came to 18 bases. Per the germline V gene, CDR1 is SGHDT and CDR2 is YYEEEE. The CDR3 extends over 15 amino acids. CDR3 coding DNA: TGTGCCAGCAGCGGGGGGACGGACGGAAGGGAGACCCAGTACTTC. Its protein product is CASSGGTDGRETQYF.

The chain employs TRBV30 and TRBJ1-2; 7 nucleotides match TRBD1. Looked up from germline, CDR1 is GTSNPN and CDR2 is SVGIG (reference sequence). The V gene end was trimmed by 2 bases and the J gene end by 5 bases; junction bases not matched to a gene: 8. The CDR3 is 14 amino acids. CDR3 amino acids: CAWSPGQTIYGYTF. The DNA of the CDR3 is TGTGCCTGGAGTCCGGGACAGACAATTTATGGCTACACCTTC.

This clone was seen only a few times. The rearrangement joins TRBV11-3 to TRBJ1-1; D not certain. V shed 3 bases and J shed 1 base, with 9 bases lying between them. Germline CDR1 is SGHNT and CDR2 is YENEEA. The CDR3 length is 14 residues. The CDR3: CASSFTKGNTEAFF. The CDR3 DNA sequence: TGTGCCAGCAGCTTTACCAAGGGGAACACTGAAGCTTTCTTT.